Here is one T cell receptor (beta chain) with its context. Its matching antigen is unknown. This record comes from a study of shared clonotypes between healthy human individuals. About the research overall: The plates for each donor numbered three CD4 naive, three CD4 memory, two CD8 naive and one CD8 memory.

The assay was carried out at the deep level. Using immunoSEQ multiplex PCR, the repertoire was profiled, and TCRdb retains in-frame clones only, with some absent. The profile shows around 2.5 million clones, over 85% of them singletons. The V gene end was trimmed by 4 bases and the J gene end by 4 bases; junction bases not matched to a gene: 9. In germline, CDR1 is SGHDT, CDR2 YYEEEE. The CDR3 is made up of 16 amino acids. Study-level points and caveats: Generation probability values for non-shared clonotypes were lower than those for clonotypes shared by all four donors.

The source of this sequence is a man aged 18 to 29 in good health. Some clones in this sample may be carry-over from other donors' samples. The chain employs TRBV5-6 and TRBJ2-1; 9 bases are shared with TRBD1. Sequenced: naive CD4+ T cells from PBMCs. Subset meaning: CD45RA+ positively selected. The CDR3, as DNA: TGTGCCAGCAGCCCCGGGACCGGGACAGGGTACAATGAGCAGTTCTTC. Its protein product is CASSPGTGTGYNEQFF.